This T cell receptor beta chain was recovered during a study of blood T cell repertoires in COVID-19. Across the whole study: Samples representing acute and convalescent COVID-19 were sourced from the United States, Italy and Spain. T cells, B-cell-depleted T cells, or PBMCs provided the cDNA or gDNA that served as material.

Germline CDR1 SGHTS, CDR2 YDEGEE. Trimming stripped 6 bases from V and 0 bases from J, with 10 bases between. CDR3 size: 15 residues. In the original processing: From reference gene primer amplification, estimates of nucleated cell counts were derived. TCRdb keeps only in-frame clones here, not all; method: immunoSEQ multiplex PCR. The V and J calls and clone size were taken over from that table, and D and trimming were inferred from the DNA. The sample has about 120,000 clones, 79% seen once; the top ten hold 3% to 4.5%. This receptor was obtained from a woman of 80 years or more with acute or convalescent COVID-19. V and J are TRBV5-8 and TRBJ1-6, with D tentatively TRBD1 (5 bases). The specimen sequenced was peripheral blood. The CDR3 bases are TGTGCCAGCATCCTCGACAGCTCCTATAATTCACCCCTCCACTTT. The encoded protein is CASILDSSYNSPLHF.